This T cell receptor (beta chain) originates from a study of graft-versus-host responses after intestinal transplantation (dated by TCRdb to about 2021). General notes on the study: The transplants that recipients got were multivisceral, liver-intestinal, or isolated intestinal. Alloreactive clones were identified by sequencing pre-transplant mixed lymphocyte reaction products and comparing them with unstimulated pre-transplant donor and recipient T cells. Anti-thymocyte globulin induction was given to all recipients, followed by maintenance tacrolimus and steroids for roughly 3 years. Samples from a few later patients were sequenced in-house on an Illumina MiSeq with MiXCR processing rather than by the commercial service. A peak of at least 4% donor T cells among recipient peripheral blood mononuclear cells was the definition used for donor T cell macrochimerism. A cohort of about two dozen intestinal transplant recipients, including one retransplant, was enrolled, and a few patients lacking pretransplant specimens were excluded. Graft-versus-host and host-versus-graft alloreactive T cell clones were tracked in the graft, circulation and bone marrow after intestinal transplantation using bulk TCR-beta CDR3 sequencing.

The method behind the library was the immunoSEQ multiplex PCR assay. For most patients, genomic DNA was isolated using the Qiagen DNeasy Blood and Tissue Kit and was shipped frozen to Adaptive Biotechnologies for TCR sequencing. Adaptive Biotechnologies carried out high-throughput TCR-beta CDR3 sequencing of genomic DNA for most patients. As for the authors' bioinformatics: Adaptive's ImmunoSEQ software was the source of the TCR sequencing data for approximately 18 patients, while a few other patients were processed with MiXCR and VDJtools. To correct CD4 versus CD8 sorting errors, any sequence found in both subsets at a frequency ratio below 5:1 was removed. CDR3 nucleotide sequences shared between donor and recipient were removed because the origin of such sequences could not be assigned. Alloreactive clones required at least 2-fold expansion over unstimulated cells and minimum CFSE-low frequency of 0.002% (template counts) or 0.001% (read counts). A clone was considered mappable if detected in the sequenced pre-transplant spleen, lymph node, or MLR CFSE-low populations of the donor or recipient. The cumulative frequency of alloreactive clones was calculated as a percentage of all sequences, weighted by copy number. Drawn from immuneACCESS, this table holds only the in-frame rearrangements with V and J called that TCRdb kept. Clones are partly lost; checked studies trace under half to an unresolved V gene and leave the rest unexplained. The V and J calls and clone size were taken over from that table, and D and trimming were inferred from the DNA. The table for this sample lists about 90,000 clones; around 93% of them were counted only once. The ten top clones hold 1% to 1.4% of the sample.

The paper as a whole reports these results and caveats: In the allografts of patients with donor T cell macrochimerism, GvH to HvG T cell clonal ratios were high. The conclusions were limited by the relatively low number and heterogeneity of the intestinal transplant patients. GvH clones turned up in recipient bone marrow, with some appearing earlier in ileal mucosa or blood, a pattern consistent with an intestinal mucosal origin. Early after transplant, peak levels of circulating GvH clones were associated with declines in HvG clones.

V is clipped by 0 bases and J by 0 bases, and the sequence between their germline boundaries is 6 bases long. For CDR1 and CDR2, the germline V gene lists SGHDN and FVKESK. There are 14 amino acids in the CDR3, from cysteine to phenylalanine inclusive. Of all the DNA, just the CDR3 is kept, 42 bases in frame from base 1. Interpreted using the paper, the time point label stands for: cells obtained before transplantation from donor or recipient. CD3+CD4+ and CD3+CD8+ populations were FACS-sorted from unstimulated pre-transplant donor and recipient cells taken from spleen or lymph nodes. In regard to this clone: Its antigen has not been determined. No base quality information exists; no much larger clone differs at one position.

This sequence was found in a human donor who was the organ donor for an intestinal transplant. The chain couples TRBV14 to TRBJ2-7, with the D gene uncertain. This sample comprised unstimulated CD8+ T cells sorted from spleen or lymph node cells, obtained before transplant. The nucleotide sequence is given as TGTGCCAGCAGCCAAGAGGGCAACTCCTACGAGCAGTACTTC. The resulting protein is CASSQEGNSYEQYF.